This TCR beta chain was sequenced during a study of T-cell reconstitution after alpha-beta-depleted transplantation in children. Molecular barcoding with unique molecular identifiers was used for the TCRbeta library. One entry per CDR3 protein, called by TCRdb with MiXCR from the PCR reads. There are a few hundred thousand distinct CDR3 sequences in the sample; roughly 20% occur only once, and 3.8% lies in the top ten. This CDR3 has 16 residues. V was pared by 4 bases and J by 7 bases, with 13 bases of the junction left unmatched. This clonotype was sampled from a human donor who donated a stem cell graft to a child with acute myeloid leukemia. The sequences come from PBMCs from the stem cell graft donor, collected from the stem cell graft. This chain links TRBV12-3 or TRBV12-4 with TRBJ1-5, with 7 positions matching TRBD1. The CDR3 region is CASSSILDRDYQPQHF. For the CDR3, the DNA is TGTGCCAGCAGTTCCATCCTCGACAGGGATTACCAGCCCCAGCATTTT.